These 11 T cell receptor beta chains came from one sample sequenced in a study of T cell responses to AZD1222 COVID-19 vaccine. TCRdb's copy holds only in-frame clones and misses some; the assay was immunoSEQ multiplex PCR. The data contain 140,000 or so clones, around 83% of them seen just once; the ten biggest clones take up around 5.1%. The starting material was peripheral blood, obtained 28 days after the second AZD1222 dose. The receptors were gathered from an adult who received the AZD1222 COVID-19 vaccine.

The V gene is TRBV6-6, the J gene TRBJ1-1; D gene uncertain. V lost 10 bases and J 6 bases, leaving 15 bases between the germline ends. The CDR3 is made up of 12 amino acids. CDR1 MNHNY and CDR2 SVGAGI come from the germline V gene (reference sequence). Here the CDR3 reads CATREEGAEAFF. The DNA for the CDR3 is TGTGCCACGCGGGAGGAGGGTGCTGAAGCTTTCTTT.

The rearrangement uses TRBV13 and TRBJ2-3, with TRBD2 as a possible D gene (6 bases). V was trimmed by 0 bases and J by 6 bases, leaving 13 bases between them. The germline V gene has CDR1 PRHDT and CDR2 FYEKMQ (reference sequence). The CDR3 spans 15 residues. Here the CDR3 reads CASSLGPSRGDTQYF. The DNA of the CDR3 is TGTGCCAGCAGCTTAGGCCCATCCCGGGGGGATACGCAGTATTTT.

This chain links TRBV30 with TRBJ1-1, with D hard to call. Trimming pared 0 bases from V and 5 bases from J, leaving 13 bases between. Germline V gene data show CDR1 as GTSNPN and CDR2 as SVGIG (reference sequence). This CDR3 spans 14 amino acids. Here the CDR3 DNA reads TGTGCCTGGAGTGTAAGCCCGGGAATGACTGAAGCTTTCTTT. As protein: CAWSVSPGMTEAFF. Supplemented by reference TRBV30 and TRBJ1-1, the full variable domain reads SQTIHQWPATLVQPVGSPLSLECTVEGTSNPNLYWYRQAAGRGLQLLFYSVGIGQISSEVPQNLSASRPQDRQFILSSKKLLLSDSGFYLCAWSVSPGMTEAFFGQGTRLTVV.

The chain has TRBV5-4 and TRBJ1-6, with TRBD1 matching 7 bases. The CDR3 length is 15 residues. Germline CDR1 SGHNT, CDR2 YYREEE (reference sequence). V lost 4 bases and J lost 6; bases outside the gene matches: 7. Written as DNA, the CDR3 is TGTGCCAGCAGCCTGGCCGGGACAGTTAATTCACCCCTCCACTTT. Protein: CASSLAGTVNSPLHF.

The chain joins TRBV7-8 to TRBJ1-2; D is possibly TRBD1 (5 bases). The germline gives CDR1 SGHVS, CDR2 FQNEAQ. The CDR3 has 12 residues. V shed 1 base and J shed 7 bases, with 7 bases lying between them. The CDR3 is CASSLGGGGYTF. In DNA form, the CDR3 reads TGTGCCAGCAGCTTAGGGGGGGGTGGCTACACCTTC. Full variable domain (remainder filled in from reference TRBV7-8 and TRBJ1-2): GAGVSQSPRYKVAKRGQDVALRCDPISGHVSLFWYQQALGQGPEFLTYFQNEAQLDKSGLPSDRFFAERPEGSVSTLKIQRTQQEDSAVYLCASSLGGGGYTFGSGTRLTVV.

The rearrangement links TRBV10-3 to TRBJ1-1; 7 bases match TRBD1. Germline V gene sequence: CDR1 ENHRY, CDR2 SYGVKD. J lost 11 bases, V lost 8 bases, and 11 bases had no gene match. The CDR3 runs 12 residues. CDR3 sequence: CAIGPTGVNAFF. The CDR3 DNA sequence: TGTGCCATCGGCCCCACAGGGGTGAATGCTTTCTTT.

The chain is built from TRBV2 and TRBJ1-3; 8 positions match TRBD1. V was pared by 5 bases and J by 7 bases, with 7 bases of the junction left unmatched. Germline V gene lookup returns CDR1 SNHLY and CDR2 FYNNEI. The CDR3 is 14 amino acids. CDR3 nucleotide sequence: TGTGCCAGCAGTACGGACAGGGATTTGAACACCATATATTTT. Its protein product is CASSTDRDLNTIYF.

The chain uses TRBV30 and TRBJ1-1; D remains ambiguous. Trimming shortened V by 3 bases and J by 0 bases, and 5 bases separated the two germline ends. Germline CDR1 GTSNPN, CDR2 SVGIG (reference sequence). The CDR3 contains 12 residues. Here the CDR3 DNA reads TGTGCCTGGAGCATCATGAACACTGAAGCTTTCTTT. It encodes CAWSIMNTEAFF. Using reference TRBV30 and TRBJ1-1 for the parts outside the CDR3, the full variable domain is SQTIHQWPATLVQPVGSPLSLECTVEGTSNPNLYWYRQAAGRGLQLLFYSVGIGQISSEVPQNLSASRPQDRQFILSSKKLLLSDSGFYLCAWSIMNTEAFFGQGTRLTVV.

The chain carries TRBV7-2 and TRBJ1-2; D is undetermined. Per the germline V gene, CDR1 is SGHTA and CDR2 is FQGNSA. The CDR3 consists of 15 residues. V was pared by 1 base and J by 2 bases, with 11 bases between. The CDR3, as DNA: TGTGCCAGCAGCTTAGGGTCCGGCGGGAACTATGGCTACACCTTC. It specifies CASSLGSGGNYGYTF.

The rearrangement joins TRBV18 to TRBJ1-4; D is perhaps TRBD1 (5 bases). CDR1 KGHSH and CDR2 LQKENI come from the germline V gene. The CDR3 is made up of 17 amino acids. V shed 0 bases and J shed 7 bases, with 18 bases lying between them. As DNA, the CDR3 is TGTGCCAGCTCACCACCATCCAGTTACAATGGGGGTGAAAAACTGTTTTTT. Protein: CASSPPSSYNGGEKLFF. The full variable domain, completed using reference TRBV18 and TRBJ1-4, is NAGVMQNPRHLVRRRGQEARLRCSPMKGHSHVYWYRQLPEEGLKFMVYLQKENIIDESGMPKERFSAEFPKEGPSILRIQQVVRGDSAAYFCASSPPSSYNGGEKLFFGSGTQLSVL.

CDR3 sequence reads: CSAGVGRTAEAFF. The CDR3 DNA reads as TGCAGCGCAGGAGTGGGGCGGACCGCTGAAGCTTTCTTT. The chain uses TRBV29-1 and TRBJ1-1; maybe TRBD1 (5 bases). Germline-derived CDR1 and CDR2 are SQVTM and ANQGSEA. Trimming took off 7 bases at V and 6 bases at J, with 18 bases between the two ends. The CDR3 is 13 amino acids.